What follows describes a single T cell receptor (beta chain). What it binds is unknown. In TCRdb, the 5' RACE reads were re-called with MiXCR into one record per CDR3 protein. The table lists 1.5 million to 2 million distinct CDR3 sequences, less than 35% of them singletons. Trimming took 3 bases from V and 13 from J, leaving 24 bases between them. The CDR3 totals 15 residues. Germline V CDR1 and CDR2: LGHDT, YNNKEL (reference sequence). These data are taken from a study of identical twins. Study outcomes and limitations: Partly confounded zero-insertion analyses could result from invariant MAIT and iNKT cells. Findings depended on cross-sectional statistics rather than tracking the same donors. In cord blood, abundant beta clonotypes had fewer insertions; memory showed no trend.

This TCR derives from a newborn girl in good health. V gene TRBV3-1 combines with J gene TRBJ2-5; weak D call: TRBD1 (6 bases). Source material: cord blood. The CDR3 region has the DNA TGTGCCAGCAGCCACATACTAAATGGGGGCAATGAGCGGTACTTC. Amino acids: CASSHILNGGNERYF.